This TCR beta chain was documented in a study of patients and donors after allogeneic stem cell transplantation (dated by TCRdb to the early 2020s). This clonotype was seen only a few times. It lacks a known antigen. Per-base qualities were not stored, and no clone one base away is much larger. Library creation used RT-PCR. Instrument used: NextSeq 550. In TCRdb, the public reads were trimmed at Q25 with fastp and aligned with MiXCR, with productive beta chains retained. Identical CDR3 proteins give one entry, which carries the most common genes and DNA. The sample includes roughly 960,000 distinct CDR3 sequences, with approximately 19% observed a single time. The ten largest clonotypes hold under 6.5% of the sample. The CDR3 sequence holds 19 residues, the cysteine and phenylalanine included. This entry keeps only the CDR3 DNA: 57 bases, framed from base 1. CDR1 and CDR2 are drawn from the germline V gene (reference sequence): SGHAT, FQDESV. Trimming removed 5 bases from V and 4 bases from J; the gene matches leave 17 bases unexplained.

The origin of this receptor is a human donor who was either an allogeneic HSCT recipient or a stem cell or donor lymphocyte infusion donor (not recorded which). It is not recorded whose cells these are; they may come from a transplant donor. Sequenced sample: blood, either unsorted or a sorted T cell fraction (not recorded which). In this chain, TRBV11-1 is recombined with TRBJ2-3, with TRBD2 matching 11 junction bases. Read as DNA, the sequence is TGTGCCAGCAGCCAACGAAATCAGCTAGCGGGAGGATTGGCAGATACGCAGTATTTT. Its protein reads: CASSQRNQLAGGLADTQYF. With all but the CDR3 taken from the reference TRBV11-1 and TRBJ2-3 genes, the full variable domain is: EAEVAQSPRYKITEKSQAVAFWCDPISGHATLYWYRQILGQGPELLVQFQDESVVDDSQLPKDRFSAERLKGVDSTLKIQPAELGDSAMYLCASSQRNQLAGGLADTQYFGPGTRLTVL.